This TCR beta chain stems from a study of identical twins. The ends lost 8 bases at V and 16 bases at J; junction bases unmatched: 13. Germline values: CDR1 MDHEN, CDR2 SYDVKM. This CDR3 contains 12 residues. Every one of the donors was a healthy Caucasian. Turning to this clonotype: The antigen remains undetermined.

One entry per CDR3 protein, called by TCRdb with MiXCR from the 5' RACE reads. The sample has 500,000 to 650,000 distinct CDR3 sequences; 7.1% are singletons. Whole-study findings and limits: A partial confounding effect on zero-insertion analyses could come from invariant MAIT and iNKT cells. Cross-sectional statistical analysis, not tracking of the same donors, underpinned the conclusions.

These same records also appear under a second study, on yellow fever vaccine responses in identical twins.

The TCR originated in a woman aged 18 to 35 in good health. This chain connects TRBV28 to TRBJ2-2; 7 positions match TRBD2. Material: PBMCs. Written as DNA, the CDR3 is TGTGCCAGCCGACGACCGGGGGGTCGGGGGTTTTTT. Translated: CASRRPGGRGFF.